This T cell receptor (beta chain) derives from a study of cytotoxic CD8 clonotypes in ibrutinib-treated CLL. Study-wide context: Complete response was seen in 2 patients and partial in some 24; about twelve progressed and roughly 15 stayed remitted after a median about six years. Study results and limitations: In comparison with age-matched healthy donors, baseline clonality was higher and tracked circulating CD8+ T-cell counts. Sample timing was unmatched between remission and later-progressing patients; lymph nodes unstudied.

Some clones are missing from TCRdb's copy, which holds only in-frame ones; the method was immunoSEQ multiplex PCR. Of approximately 120,000 clones detected, approximately 80% appear once; the ten largest clones hold around 3%. Comment on this clone: Its antigen is unidentified.

Genomic DNA (about 2 micrograms) was obtained from cryopreserved PBMCs for construction of TCR beta libraries. CDR1 and CDR2 (germline): SGHTA, FQGNSA. CDR3 size: 19 residues. The ends lost 5 bases at V and 0 bases at J; junction bases unmatched: 17. The source of this sequence is a human donor with chronic lymphocytic leukemia. J is TRBJ1-2 and V is TRBV7-2; 8 bases agree with TRBD1. The input for sequencing was PBMCs, taken after 24 months of ibrutinib treatment. The CDR3 region is CASSQPKSGQGPSNYGYTF. In DNA, the CDR3 is TGTGCCAGCAGCCAACCCAAATCCGGACAGGGCCCATCTAACTATGGCTACACCTTC.